This T cell receptor (beta chain) was observed in a study of blood T cell repertoires in COVID-19. The CDR3 is made up of 13 amino acids. Germline assignment: CDR1 LGHDT and CDR2 YNNKEL (reference sequence). V lost 1 base, J lost 3 bases, and 4 bases lay in between. Ages ranged from roughly 18 to 100 years, with residence in 24 US areas. Cohort placement rested on clinical history that participants reported themselves. Cohort 3 recovered donors had two negative PCRs, clearance, or symptom resolution. Original processing notes: Counts of nucleated cells, estimated from reference gene primer amplification, were obtained. Profiled with immunoSEQ multiplex PCR; TCRdb holds only in-frame clones, not every one. V and J calls and clone size are copied from that table; D and trimming were computed from the DNA. Among hundreds of thousands of clones listed, about 85% were seen once.

The sequence derives from a woman in her sixties or seventies who had recovered from COVID-19. The rearrangement joins TRBV3-1 (or the pseudogene TRBV3-2) to TRBJ2-1, with no clear D. Sequencing input: PBMCs or T cells enriched from blood (not recorded which). CDR3 nucleotides: TGTGCCAGCAGCCAAGTGAGCTACAATGAGCAGTTCTTC. Protein product: CASSQVSYNEQFF.